One sample yielded the 13 T cell receptor beta chains listed below, sequenced in a study of shared clonotypes between healthy human individuals. The naive CD8 fraction comprised CD45RO-negative cells positively selected for CCR7 and excluded terminally differentiated effector memory CD45RA+ cells. The data were produced by immunoSEQ multiplex PCR, yet TCRdb's version contains in-frame clones alone and is incomplete. The repertoire holds about 1.9 million clones, with about 93% as singletons. Sequences were obtained from naive CD8+ T cells from PBMCs. The source is a man between 18 and 29 years old in good health. Some clones in this sample may be carry-over from other donors' samples.

Only one count was recorded for this clone. The chain employs TRBV7-9 and TRBJ1-2; TRBD1 matches at 9 bases. Germline V gene data show CDR1 as SEHNR and CDR2 as FQNEAQ (reference sequence). V was pared by 6 bases and J by 6 bases, with 11 bases of the junction left unmatched. CDR3 length equals 15 residues. CDR3 bases: TGTGCCAGCAGTCAGGGGACAGGGCGGAAAGATGGCTACACCTTC. The encoded protein is CASSQGTGRKDGYTF.

J is TRBJ2-5 and V is TRBV5-4; TRBD1 might be the D (6 bases). The J call could be wrong; TRBJ2-7 is a better fit for the DNA end. In germline, CDR1 is SGHNT, CDR2 YYREEE (reference sequence). The CDR3 runs 16 residues. Here the CDR3 reads CAVEDRGGLHTYEQYF. CDR3 sequence (DNA): TGTGCCGTAGAGGACCGTGGGGGCCTTCATACCTACGAGCAGTACTTC.

The chain couples TRBV27 to TRBJ2-5, with D unresolved. Trimming left V 6 bases short and J 14 bases short, with 16 bases between. The CDR3 has 11 amino acids. Looked up from germline, CDR1 is MNHEY and CDR2 is SMNVEV (reference sequence). CDR3 sequence reads: CASSHGRASYF. In DNA, the CDR3 is TGTGCCAGCAGCCATGGACGGGCCTCATACTTC.

The chain combines TRBV11-1 with TRBJ2-1; 10 bases map to TRBD2. The CDR3 is 15 amino acids. V shed 5 bases, J shed 0 bases, and the junction held 1 base outside the gene matches. Germline V gene data show CDR1 as SGHAT and CDR2 as FQDESV (reference sequence). The CDR3 sequence is CASSRLAGSYNEQFF. As DNA, the CDR3 is TGTGCCAGCAGCCGACTAGCGGGCTCCTACAATGAGCAGTTCTTC.

DNA of the CDR3: TGTGCCAGCAGTCTATCCGGGACAGGGGCCTTCGAGCAGTACTTC. Protein: CASSLSGTGAFEQYF. The V call is TRBV6-6, the J call TRBJ2-7, with 10 nucleotides matching TRBD1. The CDR3 has 15 residues. The germline gives CDR1 MNHNY, CDR2 SVGAGI (reference sequence). With V trimmed by 5 bases and J by 6 bases, 10 bases remained unmatched.

V usage is TRBV28 and J usage is TRBJ2-2, with a possible D match to TRBD1 (6 bases). The V gene's germline CDR1 is MDHEN and CDR2 SYDVKM. This CDR3 comprises 14 residues. Trimming stripped 6 bases from V and 7 bases from J, with 15 bases between. DNA for the CDR3: TGTGCCAGCAGGGGACATGTAGCTGGCGGGGAGCTGTTTTTT. It encodes CASRGHVAGGELFF.

This chain joins TRBV27 and TRBJ1-5; no firm D call. Trimming cost V 5 bases and J 3 bases, with 11 bases left between them. CDR1 and CDR2 from the germline V gene are MNHEY and SMNVEV (reference sequence). This CDR3 is 14 amino acids long. The CDR3 reads CASSLYGHNQPQHF. As DNA, the CDR3 is TGTGCCAGCAGTCTTTACGGGCACAATCAGCCCCAGCATTTT.

This clone has just one count. The V and J genes are TRBV27 and TRBJ1-5, with D perhaps TRBD1 (5 bases). Germline V lookup: CDR1 MNHEY, CDR2 SMNVEV (reference sequence). CDR3 length: 13 amino acids. The V and J ends lost 3 bases and 13 bases respectively, with 16 bases between them. In DNA, the CDR3 is TGTGCCAGCAGTTTGGGGGTTCACCTCCCTCAGCATTTT. Residues: CASSLGVHLPQHF.

This clone is a singleton in its sample. The J gene is TRBJ2-2, the V gene TRBV10-3; D gene ambiguous. Between the trimmed V and J ends, which lost 4 bases and 1 base, there was a span of 1 base. Germline lookup yields CDR1 ENHRY and CDR2 SYGVKD. This CDR3 comprises 12 residues. CDR3 sequence reads: CAISVNTGELFF. For the CDR3, the DNA is TGTGCCATCAGTGTGAACACCGGGGAGCTGTTTTTT.

The V gene is TRBV28, the J gene TRBJ2-3; D is ambiguous. CDR1 and CDR2 (germline): MDHEN, SYDVKM. The ends were cut back, 5 bases at V and 1 base at J, with 7 bases in the middle. This CDR3 is built from 13 residues. The CDR3 region is CASSRDGTDTQYF. The CDR3 bases are TGTGCCAGCAGTAGGGATGGCACAGATACGCAGTATTTT.

The chain combines TRBV28 with TRBJ1-2; D is possibly TRBD1 (5 bases). The germline V gene encodes CDR1 MDHEN and CDR2 SYDVKM. The V and J ends lost 5 bases and 7 bases respectively, with 11 bases between them. The CDR3 sequence is 12 residues long. The CDR3 loop reads CASSRGTGGYTF. The CDR3 region has the DNA TGTGCCAGCAGTCGAGGGACGGGTGGCTACACCTTC.

Notes on this clone: Other DNA sequences in this specimen translate into the identical CDR3. CDR3 region: CASSPGGPGEQYF. The CDR3 region has the DNA TGTGCCAGCAGCCCCGGCGGTCCGGGCGAGCAGTACTTC. The chain couples TRBV11-2 to TRBJ2-7; D gene ambiguous. Germline CDR1 is SGHAT and CDR2 is FQNNGV. V dropped 5 bases and J dropped 6 bases, with 14 bases sitting between them. The CDR3 has 13 amino acids.

This clone has a single count. The chain uses TRBV4-3 and TRBJ2-7; D is perhaps TRBD1 (5 bases). Trimming removed 1 base from V and 6 bases from J, with 16 bases in between. The CDR3 extends over 15 amino acids. Germline values: CDR1 LGHNA, CDR2 YSLEER. In DNA form, the CDR3 reads TGCGCCAGCAGCCAAGGTGTGGGCAGGGTGTTCGAGCAGTACTTC. It specifies CASSQGVGRVFEQYF.